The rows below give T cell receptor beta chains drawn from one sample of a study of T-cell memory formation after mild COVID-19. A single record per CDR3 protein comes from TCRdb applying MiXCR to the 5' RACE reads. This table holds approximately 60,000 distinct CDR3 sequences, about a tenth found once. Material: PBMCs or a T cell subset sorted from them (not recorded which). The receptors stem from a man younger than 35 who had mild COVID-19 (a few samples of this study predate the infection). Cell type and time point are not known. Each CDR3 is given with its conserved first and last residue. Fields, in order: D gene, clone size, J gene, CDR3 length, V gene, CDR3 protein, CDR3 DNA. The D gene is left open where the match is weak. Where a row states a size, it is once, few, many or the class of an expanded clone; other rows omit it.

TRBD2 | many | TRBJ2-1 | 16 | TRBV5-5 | CASSARGGGASLEQFF | TGTGCCAGCAGCGCTAGAGGCGGGGGGGCCTCCCTTGAGCAGTTCTTC
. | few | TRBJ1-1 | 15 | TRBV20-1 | CSASRADSGNIEAFF | TGCAGTGCTAGTCGGGCCGACAGCGGGAACATTGAAGCTTTCTTT
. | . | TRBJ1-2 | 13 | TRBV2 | CASSEAGVYGYTF | TGTGCCAGCAGTGAAGCCGGCGTCTATGGCTACACCTTC
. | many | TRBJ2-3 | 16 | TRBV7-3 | CASSLSPSLGTDTQYF | TGTGCCAGCAGCTTAAGCCCCTCCCTCGGCACAGATACGCAGTATTTT
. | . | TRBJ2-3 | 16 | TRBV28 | CASSTVRATDTDTQYF | TGTGCCAGCAGTACCGTACGGGCGACAGACACAGATACGCAGTATTTT
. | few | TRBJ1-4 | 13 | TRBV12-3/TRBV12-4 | CASSLRENEKLFF | TGTGCCAGCAGTTTGCGGGAAAATGAAAAACTGTTTTTT
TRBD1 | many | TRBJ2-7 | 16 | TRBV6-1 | CASSMEVWDSASEQYF | TGTGCCAGCAGCATGGAGGTTTGGGACAGTGCTTCTGAGCAGTACTTC
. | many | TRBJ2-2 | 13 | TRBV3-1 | CASSQGATGELFF | TGTGCCAGCAGCCAAGGGGCGACCGGGGAGCTGTTTTTT
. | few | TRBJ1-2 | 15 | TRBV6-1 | CASSEVVLLNYGYTF | TGTGCCAGCAGTGAAGTTGTGCTGTTAAACTATGGCTACACCTTC
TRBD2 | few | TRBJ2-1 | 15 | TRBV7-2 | CASSLAAGSYNEQFF | TGTGCCAGCAGCTTAGCAGCGGGGTCCTACAATGAGCAGTTCTTC
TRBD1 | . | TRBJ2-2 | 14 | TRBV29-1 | CSGRQGADTGELFF | TGCAGCGGTAGACAGGGGGCGGACACCGGGGAGCTGTTTTTT
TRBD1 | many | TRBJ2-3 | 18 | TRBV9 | CASSAGLLGRGQTDTQYF | TGTGCCAGCAGCGCAGGTCTCCTCGGCAGGGGGCAAACAGATACGCAGTATTTT
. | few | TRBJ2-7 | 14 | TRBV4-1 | CASSQSRWIYEQYF | TGCGCCAGCAGCCAGTCCCGGTGGATTTACGAGCAGTACTTC
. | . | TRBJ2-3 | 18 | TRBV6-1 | CASSPPRGRGSGTDTQYF | TGTGCCAGCAGTCCACCGAGGGGACGGGGGTCGGGCACAGATACGCAGTATTTT
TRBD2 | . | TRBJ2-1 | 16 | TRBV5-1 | CASSLAIAGGNNEQFF | TGCGCCAGCAGCTTGGCCATAGCGGGGGGGAACAATGAGCAGTTCTTC
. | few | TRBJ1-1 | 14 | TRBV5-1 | CASSTAPGGTEAFF | TGCGCCAGCAGCACGGCCCCGGGGGGCACTGAAGCTTTCTTT
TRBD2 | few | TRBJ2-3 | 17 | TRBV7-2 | CASSFFPSGGLTDTQYF | TGTGCCAGCAGCTTTTTTCCTAGCGGGGGGTTGACAGATACGCAGTATTTT
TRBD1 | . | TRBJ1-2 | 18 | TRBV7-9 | CASSLLGTVGQYNYGYTF | TGTGCCAGCAGCTTATTAGGGACAGTGGGCCAATATAACTATGGCTACACCTTC
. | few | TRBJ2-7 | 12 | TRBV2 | CASSVSPYEQYF | TGTGCCAGCAGTGTATCCCCCTACGAGCAGTACTTC
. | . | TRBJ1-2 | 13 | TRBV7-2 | CASSRVANYGYTF | TGTGCCAGCAGCAGGGTAGCTAACTATGGCTACACCTTC
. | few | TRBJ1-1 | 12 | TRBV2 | CASIRAMPGAFF | TGTGCCTCGATCCGAGCGATGCCAGGAGCTTTCTTT
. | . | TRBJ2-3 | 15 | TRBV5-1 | CASSPGATSTDTQYF | TGCGCCAGCAGTCCAGGGGCTACTAGCACAGATACGCAGTATTTT
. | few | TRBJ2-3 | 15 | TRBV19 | CASGLGGPGPGTQYF | TGTGCCAGTGGCCTCGGGGGCCCAGGTCCAGGTACGCAGTATTTT
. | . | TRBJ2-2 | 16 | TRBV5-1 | CASSLAVDGLTGELFF | TGCGCCAGCAGCTTGGCGGTGGATGGACTCACCGGGGAGCTGTTTTTT
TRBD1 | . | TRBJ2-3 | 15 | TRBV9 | CASSVEGGSTDTQYF | TGTGCCAGCAGCGTAGAAGGGGGCAGCACAGATACGCAGTATTTT
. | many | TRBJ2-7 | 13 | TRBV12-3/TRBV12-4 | CASSLGLTYEQYF | TGTGCCAGCAGTTTGGGACTGACCTACGAGCAGTACTTC
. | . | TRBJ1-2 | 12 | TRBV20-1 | CSARENRYGYTF | TGCAGTGCTAGAGAGAACCGTTATGGCTACACCTTC
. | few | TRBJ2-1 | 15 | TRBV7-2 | CASREAGSSYNEQFF | TGTGCCAGCAGGGAAGCGGGCAGCTCCTACAATGAGCAGTTCTTC